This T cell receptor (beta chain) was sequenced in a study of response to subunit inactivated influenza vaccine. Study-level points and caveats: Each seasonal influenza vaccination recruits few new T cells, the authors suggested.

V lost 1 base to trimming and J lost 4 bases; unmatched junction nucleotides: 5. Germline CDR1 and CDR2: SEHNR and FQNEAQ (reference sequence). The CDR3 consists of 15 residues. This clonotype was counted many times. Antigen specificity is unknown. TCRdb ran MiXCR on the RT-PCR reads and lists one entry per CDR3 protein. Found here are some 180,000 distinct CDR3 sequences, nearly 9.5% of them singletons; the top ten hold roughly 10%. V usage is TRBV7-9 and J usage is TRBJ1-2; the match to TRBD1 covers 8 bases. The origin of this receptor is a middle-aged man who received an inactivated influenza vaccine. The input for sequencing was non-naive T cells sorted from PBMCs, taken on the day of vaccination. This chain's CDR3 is CASSLGTGLSYGYTF. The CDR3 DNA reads TGTGCCAGCAGCTTAGGGACAGGGCTGAGCTATGGCTACACCTTC.